These T cell receptor beta chains were read from a single sample in a study of cytomegalovirus exposure and HLA in healthy donors. Sequenced by immunoSEQ multiplex PCR; TCRdb stores in-frame clones only, minus some. The table has some 140,000 clones, over 60% seen once; the top ten hold approximately 2%. The sequenced sample was PBMCs. All receptors come from a man aged 25-40 years in good health and CMV-seronegative. The CDR3 runs from the conserved cysteine through the conserved F or W. A D gene is named only where the DNA matches it firmly. Expanded clones are given a class, and other clones once, few, many or no size at all.

CDR3aa: CAISGLAENEQYF
CDR3nt: TGTGCCATCAGCGGACTAGCGGAGAACGAGCAGTACTTC
d_gene: TRBD2
j_gene: TRBJ2-7
v_gene: TRBV10-3
abundance: once
len: 13

CDR3aa: CASSHRTQSYEQYF
CDR3nt: TGTGCCAGCAGCCACCGGACACAGTCCTACGAGCAGTACTTC
d_gene: NA
j_gene: TRBJ2-7
v_gene: TRBV7-8
abundance: once
len: 14

CDR3aa: CATSRDDEQFF
CDR3nt: TGTGCCACCAGCAGAGACGATGAGCAGTTCTTC
d_gene: NA
j_gene: TRBJ2-1
v_gene: TRBV15
abundance: NA
len: 11

CDR3aa: CASSVEGQGMTDTQYF
CDR3nt: TGTGCCAGCAGCGTAGAGGGACAGGGGATGACAGATACGCAGTATTTT
d_gene: TRBD1
j_gene: TRBJ2-3
v_gene: TRBV9
abundance: once
len: 16

CDR3aa: CSSSRGLAGGSYNEQFF
CDR3nt: TGTTCCAGCAGCCGGGGACTAGCGGGTGGGTCCTACAATGAGCAGTTCTTC
d_gene: TRBD2
j_gene: TRBJ2-1
v_gene: TRBV7-9
abundance: NA
len: 17

CDR3aa: CASSVDQTSGRYEQYF
CDR3nt: TGTGCCAGCAGCGTAGACCAGACTAGCGGGAGGTACGAGCAGTACTTC
d_gene: TRBD2
j_gene: TRBJ2-7
v_gene: TRBV9
abundance: once
len: 16

CDR3aa: CASRSAGIVGNEQFF
CDR3nt: TGCGCCAGCAGGTCGGCGGGAATCGTCGGTAATGAGCAGTTCTTC
d_gene: NA
j_gene: TRBJ2-1
v_gene: TRBV5-1
abundance: NA
len: 15

CDR3aa: CASSLVGVGGPQPQHF
CDR3nt: TGTGCCAGCAGTTTAGTGGGAGTCGGGGGACCTCAGCCCCAGCATTTT
d_gene: NA
j_gene: TRBJ1-5
v_gene: TRBV27
abundance: NA
len: 16

CDR3aa: CASSPQNRDGTEAFF
CDR3nt: TGTGCCAGCTCACCACAGAACAGGGATGGCACTGAAGCTTTCTTT
d_gene: NA
j_gene: TRBJ1-1
v_gene: TRBV18
abundance: NA
len: 15

CDR3aa: CASSPADRSFSNQPQHF
CDR3nt: TGTGCCAGCAGTCCAGCTGATAGGAGTTTTAGCAATCAGCCCCAGCATTTT
d_gene: NA
j_gene: TRBJ1-5
v_gene: TRBV28
abundance: NA
len: 17

CDR3aa: CAIRHDRGISGGYTF
CDR3nt: TGTGCCATCAGGCACGACAGGGGAATTTCAGGGGGCTACACCTTC
d_gene: TRBD1
j_gene: TRBJ1-2
v_gene: TRBV10-3
abundance: NA
len: 15

CDR3aa: CASSDREKLFF
CDR3nt: TGTGCCAGCAGTGATCGGGAAAAACTGTTTTTT
d_gene: NA
j_gene: TRBJ1-4
v_gene: TRBV6-1
abundance: NA
len: 11

CDR3aa: CARSLGRYSSYNSPLHF
CDR3nt: TGTGCCAGAAGCTTGGGACGGTACAGCTCCTATAATTCACCCCTCCACTTT
d_gene: NA
j_gene: TRBJ1-6
v_gene: TRBV5-3
abundance: NA
len: 17

CDR3aa: CASSRATVTDTQYF
CDR3nt: TGCGCCAGCAGCCGGGCTACCGTCACTGATACGCAGTATTTT
d_gene: NA
j_gene: TRBJ2-3
v_gene: TRBV4-1
abundance: NA
len: 14

CDR3aa: CAIPNPGLGVSYEQYF
CDR3nt: TGTGCCATCCCCAACCCGGGACTGGGGGTCTCCTACGAGCAGTACTTC
d_gene: NA
j_gene: TRBJ2-7
v_gene: TRBV27
abundance: NA
len: 16

CDR3aa: CASSPPTSGTHYEQYF
CDR3nt: TGTGCCAGCAGCCCGCCGACTAGCGGGACGCACTACGAGCAGTACTTC
d_gene: TRBD2
j_gene: TRBJ2-7
v_gene: TRBV7-6
abundance: NA
len: 16

CDR3aa: CASSLRGQRAQETQYF
CDR3nt: TGCGCCAGCAGCTTACGCGGACAAAGGGCCCAAGAGACCCAGTACTTC
d_gene: NA
j_gene: TRBJ2-5
v_gene: TRBV5-1
abundance: NA
len: 16

CDR3aa: CASSDSGQGSDTQYF
CDR3nt: TGTGCCAGCAGTGACTCTGGACAGGGTTCAGATACGCAGTATTTT
d_gene: TRBD1
j_gene: TRBJ2-3
v_gene: TRBV6-4
abundance: NA
len: 15

CDR3aa: CATSRKIRAYEQYF
CDR3nt: TGTGCCACCAGCAGGAAGATCAGGGCCTACGAGCAGTACTTC
d_gene: NA
j_gene: TRBJ2-7
v_gene: TRBV15
abundance: NA
len: 14

CDR3aa: CASSSVDREGNQPQHF
CDR3nt: TGTGCCAGCAGCTCCGTGGACAGGGAGGGCAATCAGCCCCAGCATTTT
d_gene: TRBD1
j_gene: TRBJ1-5
v_gene: TRBV7-8
abundance: once
len: 16

CDR3aa: CASSGSPSYEQYF
CDR3nt: TGTGCCAGCAGCGGGAGCCCCTCCTACGAGCAGTACTTC
d_gene: NA
j_gene: TRBJ2-7
v_gene: TRBV2
abundance: NA
len: 13

CDR3aa: CAWSVPPRSSYNEQFF
CDR3nt: TGTGCCTGGAGTGTACCCCCTAGGAGCTCCTACAATGAGCAGTTCTTC
d_gene: NA
j_gene: TRBJ2-1
v_gene: TRBV30
abundance: few
len: 16

CDR3aa: CASSASRGTTHYEQYF
CDR3nt: TGTGCCAGCAGCGCTTCAAGAGGCACCACGCACTACGAGCAGTACTTC
d_gene: NA
j_gene: TRBJ2-7
v_gene: TRBV9
abundance: few
len: 16

CDR3aa: CASSLSRGGYTF
CDR3nt: TGTGCCAGCAGTTTATCCAGGGGTGGCTACACCTTC
d_gene: NA
j_gene: TRBJ1-2
v_gene: TRBV28
abundance: NA
len: 12

CDR3aa: CASSESTQARPYEQYF
CDR3nt: TGTGCCAGCAGTGAATCTACGCAGGCCAGACCCTACGAGCAGTACTTC
d_gene: NA
j_gene: TRBJ2-7
v_gene: TRBV25-1
abundance: few
len: 16

CDR3aa: CASSGLQRRYEQYF
CDR3nt: TGTGCCAGCAGCGGCCTGCAGCGGCGCTACGAGCAGTACTTC
d_gene: NA
j_gene: TRBJ2-7
v_gene: TRBV11-2
abundance: NA
len: 14

CDR3aa: CASSLGQNTGELFF
CDR3nt: TGTGCCAGCAGCTTAGGGCAGAACACCGGGGAGCTGTTTTTT
d_gene: NA
j_gene: TRBJ2-2
v_gene: TRBV7-9
abundance: NA
len: 14

CDR3aa: CASSLIREGNEQFF
CDR3nt: TGTGCCAGCAGCTTAATCCGGGAGGGCAATGAGCAGTTCTTC
d_gene: TRBD2
j_gene: TRBJ2-1
v_gene: TRBV7-8
abundance: NA
len: 14

CDR3aa: CASKGTIPYNEQFF
CDR3nt: TGTGCCAGCAAAGGGACTATTCCGTACAATGAGCAGTTCTTC
d_gene: TRBD2
j_gene: TRBJ2-1
v_gene: TRBV2
abundance: few
len: 14

CDR3aa: CASLEQYF
CDR3nt: TGTGCTTCCCTCGAGCAGTACTTC
d_gene: NA
j_gene: TRBJ2-7
v_gene: TRBV21-1
abundance: NA
len: 8

CDR3aa: CASSYSAGHITDTQYF
CDR3nt: TGTGCCAGCAGTTACTCTGCCGGACATATCACAGATACGCAGTATTTT
d_gene: NA
j_gene: TRBJ2-3
v_gene: TRBV6-6
abundance: NA
len: 16

CDR3aa: CASSKFQGFYGYTF
CDR3nt: TGTGCCAGCAGCAAATTTCAGGGATTCTATGGCTACACCTTC
d_gene: NA
j_gene: TRBJ1-2
v_gene: TRBV7-9
abundance: NA
len: 14

CDR3aa: CASSLEFGTEAFF
CDR3nt: TGTGCCAGCAGCTTAGAGTTCGGGACTGAAGCTTTCTTT
d_gene: NA
j_gene: TRBJ1-1
v_gene: TRBV11-2
abundance: few
len: 13

CDR3aa: CAAPRASRGGYEQYF
CDR3nt: TGTGCCGCGCCGAGGGCCTCTCGGGGGGGCTACGAGCAGTACTTC
d_gene: TRBD2
j_gene: TRBJ2-7
v_gene: TRBV30
abundance: NA
len: 15

CDR3aa: CASSFPGGGSGELFF
CDR3nt: TGTGCCAGCAGTTTCCCCGGGGGCGGGAGCGGGGAGCTGTTTTTT
d_gene: NA
j_gene: TRBJ2-2
v_gene: TRBV28
abundance: few
len: 15

CDR3aa: CASSIWPGDETQYF
CDR3nt: TGTGCCAGCAGCATCTGGCCAGGGGATGAGACCCAGTACTTC
d_gene: NA
j_gene: TRBJ2-5
v_gene: TRBV5-5
abundance: NA
len: 14

CDR3aa: CASTPNARVWPGNQPQHF
CDR3nt: TGTGCCAGTACTCCGAATGCCAGGGTTTGGCCTGGTAATCAGCCCCAGCATTTT
d_gene: NA
j_gene: TRBJ1-5
v_gene: TRBV19
abundance: NA
len: 18